These 3 T cell receptor beta chains were all obtained from the same sample, sequenced in a study of shared clonotypes between healthy human individuals. Naive CD8 populations comprised CD45RO-negative cells positively selected for CCR7, excluding terminally differentiated effector memory CD45RA+ cells. Here immunoSEQ multiplex PCR was the method, and the copy in TCRdb shows in-frame clones only, minus some. This sample has 2 million or so clones, with about 95% found just once. The source material was naive CD8+ T cells sorted from blood. The receptor set was obtained from a man aged 18 to 29 in good health.

The chain recombines TRBV6-1 with TRBJ1-1, with D unresolved. Trimming took 2 bases from V and 3 from J, leaving 7 bases between them. The CDR3 loop spans 13 amino acids. Germline V gene lookup returns CDR1 MNHNS and CDR2 SASEGT. The CDR3 loop is CASSEYGDTEAFF. The CDR3 DNA sequence: TGTGCCAGCAGTGAATATGGGGACACTGAAGCTTTCTTT.

This chain joins TRBV28 and TRBJ2-5; no firm D call. V lost 3 bases to trimming and J lost 3 bases, with 11 bases between them. CDR1 is MDHEN and CDR2 is SYDVKM in the germline V gene. This CDR3 region has 14 residues. The CDR3 bases are TGTGCCAGCAGTTTCCCGCTACGGGAAGAGACCCAGTACTTC. It translates to CASSFPLREETQYF.

The rearrangement links TRBV4-3 to TRBJ1-2; tentative D call: TRBD1 (6 bases). Germline loops: CDR1 LGHNA, CDR2 YSLEER. The CDR3 covers 15 residues. Trimming removed 3 bases from V and 0 bases from J, with 11 bases in between. The CDR3 coding sequence is TGCGCCAGCAGCCAGGACAGTGCCGCTAACTATGGCTACACCTTC. This sequence encodes CASSQDSAANYGYTF.